Described below is a single T cell receptor beta chain sequence and its context. The antigen it recognizes is unknown. No much larger clonotype is one base removed from it; base qualities were not supplied. Reading the germline V gene (reference sequence) gives CDR1 LNHDA and CDR2 SQIVND. The CDR3 runs 13 residues from the cysteine to the phenylalanine. CDR3 DNA only is kept here, 39 bases in frame from base 1. V ends up 4 bases short and J 2 bases short, with an unmatched junction base count of 1. Each collaborating institution followed its own protocols to collect whole blood in K2EDTA tubes. Collaborator samples were shipped for TCRbeta analysis as frozen whole blood, isolated PBMCs, or DNA extracted from either sample type. This specimen belongs to a study of blood T cell repertoires in COVID-19 (dated by TCRdb to about 2020). About the study as a whole: Samples from collaborators originated in the United States, Italy and Spain and spanned both the acute and convalescent phases of COVID-19. The prospective study material was composed of cDNA or gDNA derived from T cells, B-cell-depleted T cells, or PBMCs. Deeply sampled blood TCRbeta repertoires from subjects exposed to, actively infected with, or recovered from COVID-19 were included in the dataset. The repertoires were made available in a free public database intended to serve as a resource for research on the immune response to SARS-CoV-2. Samples came from the ongoing ImmuneRACE study (first 160 participants) plus 1,254 subjects from 6 global collaborators. The sample metadata nearly always contained a de-identified subject ID, COVID-19 status, age in years and sex. Where available, HLA class I and class II types were taken from metadata supplied by the sample provider and were not determined by assay-based typing.

TCRbeta CDR3 regions were amplified from genomic DNA by means of the immunoSEQ Assay, a bias-controlled multiplex PCR. The authors' analysis ran thus. Nucleated cell counts per sample were estimated from amplification of reference gene primers within the assay. To quantify the absolute abundance of each unique TCRbeta CDR3 rearrangement, sequence reads were collapsed and filtered. For each sample, productive Simpson clonality was calculated as the square root of Simpson's diversity index across productive rearrangements. TCRdb took this table from immuneACCESS and kept in-frame rearrangements with V and J called. Such tables lack part of the clones; where checked against another copy, unresolved V genes explain under half of the gap, and the rest is unexplained. Clone size and V and J calls were adopted from that table, with D and trimming inferred from the DNA. This sample has 140,000 or so clones in its table, and roughly 79% of those were observed once. Around 8.2% of the sample belongs to the ten largest clones.

On the study overall, not on this receptor specifically: How much clinical and demographic metadata was included differed by source and by participant, and the metadata was provided uncurated.

The chain uses TRBV19 and TRBJ2-7; 8 central bases correspond to TRBD1. The sequencing input was peripheral blood. The sequence was collected from a human donor in a cohort sampled during active COVID-19. The CDR3: CASSRTGTYEQYF. The DNA sequence is given as TGTGCCAGTAGTAGGACAGGGACCTACGAGCAGTACTTC. With all but the CDR3 taken from the reference TRBV19 and TRBJ2-7 genes, the full variable domain is: DGGITQSPKYLFRKEGQNVTLSCEQNLNHDAMYWYRQDPGQGLRLIYYSQIVNDFQKGDIAEGYSVSREKKESFPLTVTSAQKNPTAFYLCASSRTGTYEQYFGPGTRLTVT.